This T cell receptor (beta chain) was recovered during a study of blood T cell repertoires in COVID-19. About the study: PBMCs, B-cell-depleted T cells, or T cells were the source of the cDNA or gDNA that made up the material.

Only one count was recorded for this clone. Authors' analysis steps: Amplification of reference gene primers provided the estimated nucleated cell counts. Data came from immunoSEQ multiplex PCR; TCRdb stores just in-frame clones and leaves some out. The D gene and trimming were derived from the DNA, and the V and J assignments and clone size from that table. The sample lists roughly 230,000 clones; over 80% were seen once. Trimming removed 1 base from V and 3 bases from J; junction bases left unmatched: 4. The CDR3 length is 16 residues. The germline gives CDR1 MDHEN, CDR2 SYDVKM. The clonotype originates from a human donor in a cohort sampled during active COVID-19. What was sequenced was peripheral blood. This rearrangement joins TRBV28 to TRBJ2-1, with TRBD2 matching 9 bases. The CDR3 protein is CASSLLGTSSYNEQFF. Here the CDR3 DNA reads TGTGCCAGCAGTTTATTGGGGACTAGCAGCTACAATGAGCAGTTCTTC.